This T cell receptor beta chain originates from a study of CD4 T cells in relation to SARS-CoV-2 and coronaviruses. Study-wide background: Convalescent donors were aged about 20 to 72, with median approximately 41 years.

The CDR3 extends over 13 amino acids. Germline V gives CDR1 MDHEN, CDR2 SYDVKM. Trimming pared 7 bases from V and 1 base from J, leaving 11 bases between. Concerning this clone itself: Its target is unknown.

Regarding the study as a whole: In approximately 71% of donors, memory CD4+ clonotypes crossrecognized SARS-CoV-2 and at least one common cold coronavirus spike.

Naive and memory CD4+ T cell DNA was deep-sequenced without culture. Generated by immunoSEQ multiplex PCR, the TCRdb table keeps only in-frame clones and is missing some. The table has about 56,000 clones, just over 90% seen once. The rearrangement joins TRBV28 to TRBJ2-7; D gene uncertain. The TCR sequence derives from an adult with COVID-19. Sequences were obtained from naive CD4+ T cells from PBMCs. The subset: naive CD4+ T cells isolated by negative enrichment. CDR3 coding DNA: TGTGCCAGCACTCGGTCCGATTCCTACGAGCAGTACTTC. Its translation: CASTRSDSYEQYF.